This T cell receptor (beta chain) was sequenced in a study of identical twins. General study results and limits: Fewer insertions characterized abundant cord blood beta clonotypes, whereas memory repertoires showed none.

Note on this clonotype: No antigen is known for it.

V lost 4 bases and J lost 0; bases outside the gene matches: 6. The length of the CDR3 is 15 residues. The germline CDR1 and CDR2 sequences are DFQATT and SNEGSKA (reference sequence). TCRdb processed the 5' RACE reads anew with MiXCR; each CDR3 protein has one entry. The sample holds 420,000 or so distinct CDR3 sequences, around a sixth seen once. The TCR originated in a man in his fifties or sixties in good health. This chain uses TRBV20-1 with TRBJ2-3; TRBD2 matches 8 bases. Sequencing was performed on naive T cells sorted from blood. CDR3 region: CSATTSGPSTDTQYF. CDR3 bases: TGCAGTGCTACCACTAGCGGTCCTAGCACAGATACGCAGTATTTT.